What follows are 25 T cell receptor beta chains derived from one specimen sequenced in a study of metastatic and nonmetastatic thyroid tumors. TCRdb redid the clone calls on the PCR reads using MiXCR. The sample yields more than 70,000 clones, around 9.1% seen once. Treatment of any kind had been given to no patient before thyroid surgery. The source material was blood. The receptors were sampled from a female donor with papillary thyroid cancer or a benign thyroid nodule (not recorded which). Some clones in this sample may be carry-over from other donors' samples.

This clone showed up many times. The chain has TRBV27 and TRBJ1-2; D unclear. Germline lookup yields CDR1 MNHEY and CDR2 SMNVEV (reference sequence). V was cut by 5 bases and J by 5 bases, with 9 bases left in between. The CDR3 contains 12 residues. DNA for the CDR3: TGTGCCAGCAGTATGGGTGGGTATGGCTACACCTTC. Amino acids: CASSMGGYGYTF.

Worth noting for this clone: This may stem from a read error, because a much larger clone lies one nucleotide away. The chain recombines TRBV10-1 with TRBJ1-1, with D unresolved. Germline values: CDR1 WNHNN, CDR2 SYGVQD (reference sequence). Trimming removed 3 bases from V and 1 base from J, with 6 bases in between. There are 13 residues in the CDR3. The CDR3 region is CASSEKPNTEAFF. The CDR3 nucleotides read TGCGCCAGCAGTGAAAAACCGAACACTGAAGCTTTCTTT.

About this clone itself: One junction end does not reproduce the germline sequence, and a read error may be involved. The CDR3 sequence is CSARGSGLERGYGYIF. The CDR3 nucleotides are TGCAGTGCTCGCGGGTCGGGGTTGGAACGAGGCTATGGCTACATCTTC. V is TRBV20-1 and J is TRBJ1-2; no reliable D call. The CDR3 has 16 residues. From germline, CDR1 is DFQATT and CDR2 SNEGSKA (reference sequence).

V and J are TRBV20-1 and TRBJ2-5, with D possibly being TRBD1 (6 bases). V was clipped by 3 bases and J by 3 bases, with 11 bases between them. The CDR3 has 13 residues. CDR1 and CDR2 (germline): DFQATT, SNEGSKA (reference sequence). DNA of the CDR3: TGCAGTGCTAGTAGAGCAGGGGAAGAGACCCAGTACTTC. This codes for CSASRAGEETQYF.

Concerning this clone itself: One junction end disagrees with the germline gene, perhaps due to a read error. The V call is TRBV5-1, the J call TRBJ2-2; tentatively, D is TRBD1 (6 bases). This CDR3 comprises 15 residues. Germline values: CDR1 SGHRS, CDR2 YFSETQ. CDR3 region: CSSSLPGDNTGELFF. The CDR3 coding sequence is TGTTCCAGCAGCTTACCAGGGGATAACACCGGGGAGCTGTTTTTT.

This clone was seen at least ten times. This CDR3 reads CASSHRRGLAGGQETQYF. The CDR3 DNA reads TGTGCCAGCTCACACCGCCGGGGACTAGCGGGGGGACAAGAGACCCAGTACTTC. The chain joins TRBV11-2 to TRBJ2-5; 15 bases are shared with TRBD2. Germline values: CDR1 SGHAT, CDR2 FQNNGV. CDR3 length: 18 amino acids. V shed 8 bases and J 2 bases; nucleotides not matched to a gene: 12.

This clone showed up many times. The rearrangement links TRBV12-3 or TRBV12-4 to TRBJ2-2; possibly TRBD1 or TRBD2 for D (5 bases each). The ends were cut back, 4 bases at V and 3 bases at J, with 15 bases in the middle. This CDR3 comprises 16 residues. The CDR3 DNA is TGTGCCAGCAGTTCCTCGGGGACGGTTTACACCGGGGAGCTGTTTTTT. As protein: CASSSSGTVYTGELFF.

This clone was seen many times. This chain connects TRBV7-9 to TRBJ1-5, with D maybe TRBD1 (6 bases). V was trimmed by 6 bases and J by 5 bases, leaving 17 bases between them. The CDR3 totals 15 residues. Germline CDR1 is SEHNR and CDR2 is FQNEAQ (reference sequence). CDR3 DNA sequence: TGTGCCAGCAGTCCTCCCGGGGGGCCTGATCAGCCCCAGCATTTT. Its protein product is CASSPPGGPDQPQHF. Complete variable domain (other parts from reference TRBV7-9 and TRBJ1-5): DTGVSQNPRHKITKRGQNVTFRCDPISEHNRLYWYRQTLGQGPEFLTYFQNEAQLEKSRLLSDRFSAERPKGSFSTLEIQRTEQGDSAMYLCASSPPGGPDQPQHFGDGTRLSIL.

This clone occurred many times. This sequence joins TRBV12-3 or TRBV12-4 and TRBJ2-7; 11 nucleotides align to TRBD2. Unmatched junction bases numbered 5, after V lost 6 bases and J lost 4 bases. The CDR3 is 14 amino acids. The CDR3 here is CASRTGTSGYEQYF. The DNA of the CDR3 is TGTGCCAGCAGGACCGGGACTAGCGGTTACGAGCAGTACTTC.

This clone was picked up many times. The chain employs TRBV6-6 and TRBJ2-1; D possibly matches TRBD1 or TRBD2 (5 bases each). Germline V lookup: CDR1 MNHNY, CDR2 SVGAGI (reference sequence). Trimming shortened V by 0 bases and J by 6 bases, and 9 bases separated the two germline ends. This CDR3 is built from 14 residues. This chain's CDR3 is CASSYSLGTNEQFF. CDR3 coding DNA: TGTGCCAGCAGTTACTCGTTAGGGACCAATGAGCAGTTCTTC.

The sample holds many counts of this clone. The chain couples TRBV5-1 to TRBJ1-1; tentatively, D is TRBD1 (5 bases). This CDR3 contains 14 residues. CDR1 SGHRS and CDR2 YFSETQ come from the germline V gene. V lost 6 bases to trimming and J lost 1 base, with 13 bases between them. CDR3 sequence (DNA): TGCGCCAGCACTGATACAGGAGCGAACACTGAAGCTTTCTTT. It encodes CASTDTGANTEAFF.

This chain connects TRBV15 to TRBJ1-3; D is possibly TRBD1 (5 bases). The V end lost 0 bases, the J end lost 4 bases, and 16 bases lay between the germline ends. Germline V lookup: CDR1 LNHNV, CDR2 YYDKDF (reference sequence). The CDR3 length is 17 residues. The CDR3 sequence: CATSRDQGASGGNTIYF. DNA of the CDR3: TGTGCCACCAGCAGAGATCAAGGGGCCTCGGGAGGAAACACCATATATTTT.

The chain has TRBV19 and TRBJ2-3; 10 positions agree with TRBD1. The CDR3 contains 13 residues. With V trimmed by 7 bases and J by 4 bases, 2 bases remained unmatched. The germline V gene has CDR1 LNHDA and CDR2 SQIVND (reference sequence). The CDR3 spells CASKTGGADTQYF. As DNA, the CDR3 is TGTGCCAGTAAGACAGGGGGCGCAGATACGCAGTATTTT.

In this sample, this clone turned up many times. V gene TRBV4-1 combines with J gene TRBJ2-7; the D is unclear. V lost 3 bases to trimming and J lost 2 bases, with 11 bases between them. CDR3 length equals 14 residues. Germline V gene sequence: CDR1 MGHRA, CDR2 YSYEKL. The CDR3 loop is CASSHEDPPYEQYF. In DNA, the CDR3 is TGCGCCAGCAGCCATGAGGACCCTCCCTACGAGCAGTACTTC.

This clone was picked up many times. This chain joins TRBV6-5 and TRBJ1-3; D is possibly TRBD1 (6 bases). V shed 0 bases and J shed 2 bases, with 11 bases lying between them. The length of the CDR3 is 16 residues. Germline CDR1 reads MNHEY; CDR2 reads SVGAGI. The CDR3 DNA reads TGTGCCAGCAGTTACTCGCCCCAGGGGCCTGGAAACACCATATATTTT. Translating gives CASSYSPQGPGNTIYF.

This clone has at least ten counts. V usage is TRBV5-1 and J usage is TRBJ1-2; unclear D gene. Trimming took off 1 base at V and 8 bases at J, with 18 bases between the two ends. The germline gives CDR1 SGHRS, CDR2 YFSETQ. There are 15 residues in the CDR3. The CDR3 DNA follows: TGCGCCAGCAGCTTGTTAGGGATTGATTCTTGGGGCTACACCTTC. Its translation: CASSLLGIDSWGYTF.

This clone was found many times. The rearrangement links TRBV30 to TRBJ2-3; 8 bases are shared with TRBD1. Germline values: CDR1 GTSNPN, CDR2 SVGIG (reference sequence). The V segment lost 0 bases and the J segment 3 bases; nucleotides outside the gene matches: 11. This CDR3 is 17 amino acids long. DNA of the CDR3: TGTGCCTGGAGTGTTCTCCCGGACAGGGTTTTAACAGATACGCAGTATTTT. It yields the protein CAWSVLPDRVLTDTQYF.

This clone was counted many times. The rearrangement joins TRBV12-5 to TRBJ1-1; TRBD1 is a possible D gene (6 bases). V dropped 9 bases and J dropped 1 base, with 15 bases sitting between them. The CDR3 is 14 residues long. Per germline, CDR1 LGHNT and CDR2 FRNRAP. This CDR3 is CASGLGTRNTEAFF. CDR3 in DNA: TGTGCTAGCGGATTAGGGACACGGAACACTGAAGCTTTCTTT. The variable domain in full, completed from reference TRBV12-5 and TRBJ1-1, reads DARVTQTPRHKVTEMGQEVTMRCQPILGHNTVFWYRQTMMQGLELLAYFRNRAPLDDSGMPKDRFSAEMPDATLATLKIQPSEPRDSAVYFCASGLGTRNTEAFFGQGTRLTVV.

This clone turned up a few times. This may arise from a read error, as a much more abundant clone is one base away. This CDR3 is also generated by other DNA sequences in the sample. The J gene is TRBJ2-2, the V gene TRBV12-3 or TRBV12-4; 14 nucleotides agree with TRBD2. This CDR3 has 17 residues. J gave up 5 bases and V 8 bases, and 10 bases lay outside the gene matches. CDR3 nucleotide sequence: TGTGCCAGCCAGCAACTTGGACTAGCGGGGGGTACCGGGGAGCTGTTTTTT. Translated: CASQQLGLAGGTGELFF.

This clone occurred a few times. The CDR3 DNA reads TGTGCCAGCAGTTTTATGGGGGGCCCCCTCTACGAGCAGTACTTC. Translated, it gives CASSFMGGPLYEQYF. The gene calls are TRBV7-2 and TRBJ2-7, with D perhaps assigned TRBD1 or TRBD2 (6 bases each). From germline, CDR1 is SGHTA and CDR2 FQGNSA. V lost 6 bases to trimming and J lost 3 bases, with 18 bases between them. CDR3 length: 15 residues.

This clone was counted at least ten times. V gene TRBV7-3 combines with J gene TRBJ2-3, with unresolved D. V gave up 6 bases and J gave up 2 bases, with 15 bases separating them. This CDR3 comprises 15 residues. Per germline, CDR1 SGHTA and CDR2 FQGTGA. The CDR3 protein is CASSPTGRSTDTQYF. CDR3 nucleotide sequence: TGTGCCAGCAGTCCCACCGGCAGGTCCACAGATACGCAGTATTTT.

This clone was found many times. This chain links TRBV12-3 or TRBV12-4 with TRBJ1-3; no definite D call. The CDR3 spans 13 residues. Trimming removed 6 bases from V and 1 base from J, with 7 bases in between. The CDR3 nucleotides read TGTGCCAGCAGCCCCCTTTCTGGAAACACCATATATTTT. Translation gives CASSPLSGNTIYF.

This clone has a count of ten or more. As DNA, the CDR3 is TGTGCCAGCTCATCATCGGGGGGGCCGCAGTCACCCCTCCACTTT. It codes for CASSSSGGPQSPLHF. The chain recombines TRBV18 with TRBJ1-6, with D possibly being TRBD1 (6 bases). The CDR3 totals 15 residues. Germline lookup yields CDR1 KGHSH and CDR2 LQKENI. Trimming pared 5 bases from V and 10 bases from J, leaving 18 bases between.

This clone turned up a few times. The J gene is TRBJ1-3, the V gene TRBV10-3; D unresolved. The CDR3 runs to 15 residues. Trimming removed 6 bases at V and 0 bases at J, with 12 bases between. The germline V gene has CDR1 ENHRY and CDR2 SYGVKD. Here the CDR3 reads CAIRATQDSGNTIYF. As DNA, the CDR3 is TGTGCCATCAGGGCGACACAAGACTCTGGAAACACCATATATTTT.

This clone appeared many times. This CDR3 reads CASSLDGTGELFF. The CDR3 DNA reads TGCGCCAGCAGCTTGGACGGGACCGGGGAGCTGTTTTTT. The chain links TRBV5-1 to TRBJ2-2; D remains ambiguous. In germline, CDR1 is SGHRS, CDR2 YFSETQ. The V end lost 0 bases, the J end lost 5 bases, and 5 bases lay between the germline ends. There are 13 residues in the CDR3.